Shown below are 26 T cell receptor beta chains from a single sample sequenced in a study of tumor-infiltrating lymphocytes in oesophageal squamous cell carcinoma. TCRdb re-called the PCR reads through MiXCR, storing one row per CDR3 protein. The table includes about 15,000 distinct CDR3 sequences, over 50% detected once. Specimen: esophageal tumor tissue. All receptors come from a female donor with esophageal squamous cell carcinoma.

This clonotype was detected only a few times. In nucleotides, the CDR3 is TGTGCCAGCAGCTTAGCGACAGGGTTCGCCAAAAACATTCAGTACTTC. Its protein product is CASSLATGFAKNIQYF. The chain has TRBV7-8 and TRBJ2-4; 7 nucleotides match TRBD1. This CDR3 region has 16 residues. The V segment lost 0 bases and the J segment 1 base; nucleotides outside the gene matches: 3. Germline-derived CDR1 and CDR2 are SGHVS and FQNEAQ. Combining the CDR3 with reference TRBV7-8 and TRBJ2-4 gives the whole variable domain GAGVSQSPRYKVAKRGQDVALRCDPISGHVSLFWYQQALGQGPEFLTYFQNEAQLDKSGLPSDRFFAERPEGSVSTLKIQRTQQEDSAVYLCASSLATGFAKNIQYFGAGTRLSVL.

V is TRBV7-9 and J is TRBJ2-7, with 10 bases lining up with TRBD1. The germline V gene has CDR1 SEHNR and CDR2 FQNEAQ (reference sequence). Trimming removed 4 bases from V and 3 bases from J; junction bases left unmatched: 6. The CDR3 length is 15 residues. DNA for the CDR3: TGTGCCAGCAGCTCGGACAGGGGGGAGCACTACGAGCAGTACTTC. Encoded protein: CASSSDRGEHYEQYF.

The V gene is TRBV7-8, the J gene TRBJ2-5; D might be TRBD2 (5 bases). The CDR3 runs 16 residues. V shed 5 bases and J shed 5 bases, with 21 bases lying between them. The germline V gene encodes CDR1 SGHVS and CDR2 FQNEAQ. The CDR3 sequence: CASSHYEGLPGETQYF. The DNA for the CDR3 is TGTGCCAGCAGCCATTATGAAGGACTTCCCGGGGAGACCCAGTACTTC. The variable domain in full, with the rest retrieved from reference TRBV7-8 and TRBJ2-5, is GAGVSQSPRYKVAKRGQDVALRCDPISGHVSLFWYQQALGQGPEFLTYFQNEAQLDKSGLPSDRFFAERPEGSVSTLKIQRTQQEDSAVYLCASSHYEGLPGETQYFGPGTRLLVL.

This clonotype appeared a few times. J is TRBJ2-5 and V is TRBV7-8, with D maybe TRBD1 (5 bases). V was cut by 1 base and J by 13 bases, with 13 bases left in between. This CDR3 has 12 residues. CDR1 and CDR2 (germline): SGHVS, FQNEAQ. The CDR3 DNA reads as TGTGCCAGCAGCTTAGTTTGGGGCTATTCGTACTTC. Encoded protein: CASSLVWGYSYF.

The count of this clonotype is one. This chain links TRBV7-2 with TRBJ2-7, with a tentative D call TRBD1 (5 bases). The J call is doubtful: the DNA matches TRBJ1-2 better. This CDR3 comprises 13 residues. CDR1 and CDR2 from the germline V gene are SGHTA and FQGNSA. CDR3 protein: CASSPTWGGGYTF. CDR3 nucleotide sequence: TGTGCCAGCAGCCCAACCTGGGGGGGAGGCTACACCTTC.

This rearrangement joins TRBV26 to TRBJ2-6; TRBD2, the table's D call, was not compared with the DNA. Judging by the DNA end, TRBJ2-7 fits better; the J call may be wrong. TRBV26 is listed as a pseudogene. CDR3 length: 15 amino acids. The chain's CDR3 is CASRHRTSGFYEQYF. DNA for the CDR3: TGTGCCAGCAGGCATCGGACTAGCGGCTTCTACGAGCAGTACTTC.

In its sample, this clonotype ranks as hyperexpanded. The chain is built from TRBV7-3 and TRBJ2-3, with D perhaps matching TRBD2 (6 bases). V lost 2 bases, J lost 2 bases, and 20 bases lay in between. There are 18 residues in the CDR3. CDR1 is SGHTA, CDR2 FQGTGA, per germline. CDR3 nucleotide sequence: TGTGCCAGCAGCTTAGAGTCGGGAGTGGGGCACGCCACAGATACGCAGTATTTT. This gives the protein CASSLESGVGHATDTQYF.

This clonotype was detected only a few times. The junction does not match germline at one end; this may be a read error. The chain combines TRBV7-6 with TRBJ2-2, with 8 nucleotides matching TRBD1. Germline V CDR1 and CDR2: SGHVS, FNYEAQ. CDR3 length equals 16 residues. The CDR3 sequence: CASSFSTGAYTGELFF. DNA of the CDR3: TGTGCTAGCAGCTTTTCGACAGGGGCTTACACCGGGGAGCTGTTTTTT. Combining the CDR3 with reference TRBV7-6 and TRBJ2-2 gives the whole variable domain GAGVSQSPRYKVTKRGQDVALRCDPISGHVSLYWYRQALGQGPEFLTYFNYEAQQDKSGLPNDRFSAERPEGSISTLTIQRTEQRDSAMYRCASSFSTGAYTGELFFGEGSRLTVL.

This clonotype has at least ten counts. The chain recombines TRBV10-3 with TRBJ2-7; 10 positions agree with TRBD1. The trim removed 10 bases at V and 0 bases at J, leaving 6 bases unmatched. The germline V gene encodes CDR1 ENHRY and CDR2 SYGVKD. This CDR3 is 14 amino acids long. The CDR3 region has the DNA TGTGCCAGTTCACGACAGGGGGCCTCCTACGAGCAGTACTTC. Residues: CASSRQGASYEQYF.

This clonotype was picked up many times. The rearrangement uses TRBV28 and TRBJ2-7; D is ambiguous. CDR1 is MDHEN and CDR2 is SYDVKM in the germline V gene. There are 12 residues in the CDR3. Trimming stripped 6 bases from V and 5 bases from J, with 11 bases between. In DNA, the CDR3 is TGTGCCAGCAGCCCCCTTGGGGACGAGCAGTACTTC. Translating gives CASSPLGDEQYF.

The chain joins TRBV7-6 to TRBJ2-5; TRBD1 matches 7 bases. CDR1 SGHVS and CDR2 FNYEAQ come from the germline V gene. The CDR3 totals 11 residues. The CDR3 loop reads CVTGVQETQYF. CDR3 nucleotides: TGTGTCACAGGGGTTCAAGAGACCCAGTACTTC. The full variable domain, completed using reference TRBV7-6 and TRBJ2-5, is GAGVSQSPRYKVTKRGQDVALRCDPISGHVSLYWYRQALGQGPEFLTYFNYEAQQDKSGLPNDRFSAERPEGSISTLTIQRTEQRDSAMYRCVTGVQETQYFGPGTRLLVL.

This clonotype turned up a few times. The genes are TRBV7-2 and TRBJ1-2; D perhaps matches TRBD1 (5 bases). CDR1 and CDR2 from the germline V gene are SGHTA and FQGNSA. V lost 3 bases and J 6 bases, leaving 14 bases between the germline ends. The CDR3 length is 14 residues. The CDR3 DNA sequence: TGTGCCAGCAGCTTCGCCCCGTTGGGGCATGGCTACACCTTC. Protein: CASSFAPLGHGYTF. Variable domain in full (rest from reference TRBV7-2 and TRBJ1-2): GAGVSQSPSNKVTEKGKDVELRCDPISGHTALYWYRQSLGQGLEFLIYFQGNSAPDKSGLPSDRFSAERTGGSVSTLTIQRTQQEDSAVYLCASSFAPLGHGYTFGSGTRLTVV.

With regard to this clonotype: As the CDR3 is not closed by the conserved phenylalanine or tryptophan, this likely results from a read error. The limits of the CDR3 on the DNA are not certain, so only TCRdb's listed CDR3 is given. The chain joins TRBV27 to TRBJ2-6; TRBD2, the D gene given by the table, was not confirmed from the DNA. The CDR3 is made up of 17 amino acids, end residues included. Per germline, CDR1 MNHEY and CDR2 SMNVEV (reference sequence). CDR3 residues: CASSLSPGLGNEQFFGP.

The chain carries TRBV6-2 or TRBV6-3 and TRBJ1-2, with D tentatively TRBD1 (5 bases). The germline V and J ends were trimmed by 5 bases and 3 bases, with 16 bases remaining between them. The germline gives CDR1 MNHEY, CDR2 SVGEGT. The CDR3 is 15 amino acids. This CDR3 reads CASSPDPRGDYGYTF. The CDR3 bases are TGTGCCAGCAGTCCCGACCCCCGAGGGGACTATGGCTACACCTTC.

The chain carries TRBV14 and TRBJ2-1, with 12 bases aligning to TRBD2. Germline-derived CDR1 and CDR2 are SGHDN and FVKESK. With 0 bases clipped from V and 9 bases from J, the junction kept 6 bases outside the gene matches. CDR3 length equals 16 residues. CDR3 amino acids: CASSQEGLAGRIEQFF. The CDR3, as DNA: TGTGCCAGCAGCCAAGAAGGACTAGCGGGAAGGATTGAGCAGTTCTTC.

CDR3 sequence (DNA): TGTGCCAGCAGCTTATCTTCGTTCAATGAGCAGTTCTTC. Translated: CASSLSSFNEQFF. The rearrangement joins TRBV7-6 to TRBJ2-1; the D is unclear. The V end was cut by 2 bases, the J end by 6 bases, with 8 bases between. Germline-derived CDR1 and CDR2 are SGHVS and FNYEAQ. The CDR3 contains 13 residues.

V gene TRBV7-6 combines with J gene TRBJ2-5, with D uncertain. CDR1 and CDR2 (germline): SGHVS, FNYEAQ. V lost 3 bases and J lost 2, with 13 bases in between. The CDR3 loop spans 15 amino acids. This chain's CDR3 is CASSLVRTEQETQYF. The CDR3 region has the DNA TGTGCCAGCAGCTTGGTTCGAACAGAACAAGAGACCCAGTACTTC.

The chain is built from TRBV7-8 and TRBJ2-5; unclear D gene. The DNA end is a closer match to TRBJ2-1, so the J assignment may be wrong. The CDR3 totals 13 residues. The germline V gene encodes CDR1 SGHVS and CDR2 FQNEAQ. The CDR3 is CASSLALYNEQFF. CDR3 bases: TGTGCCAGCAGCTTAGCACTTTACAATGAGCAGTTCTTC.

In its sample, this clonotype was seen a few times. The CDR3 bases are TGTGCCAGCAGCTTAGTTTCGGGACAGGGACCCTACAATGAGCAGTTCTTC. It codes for CASSLVSGQGPYNEQFF. The genes are TRBV7-6 and TRBJ2-7; 9 bases fit TRBD1. With the DNA end fitting TRBJ2-1 better, the J assignment may be wrong. Germline CDR1 reads SGHVS; CDR2 reads FNYEAQ. The CDR3 is made up of 17 amino acids.

The chain uses TRBV5-1 and TRBJ2-3; weak D call: TRBD1 (6 bases). The J call may be faulty, since TRBJ2-1 better matches the DNA end. Germline V CDR1 and CDR2: SGHRS, YFSETQ. CDR3 length: 14 residues. CDR3 DNA sequence: TGCGCCAGCAGCTTGGCTACAGGGTTTGGTGAGCAGTTCTTC. This gives the protein CASSLATGFGEQFF.

This clonotype was observed many times. The chain uses TRBV28 and TRBJ2-1, with D possibly being TRBD1 or TRBD2 (6 bases each). The CDR3 is 14 residues long. Germline-derived CDR1 and CDR2 are MDHEN and SYDVKM. Trimming left V 7 bases short and J 6 bases short, with 16 bases between. CDR3 region: CASNPRGEGNEQFF. CDR3 bases: TGTGCCAGCAACCCAAGGGGGGAAGGCAATGAGCAGTTCTTC.

The chain couples TRBV7-3 to TRBJ2-5; D might be TRBD1 (5 bases). The CDR3 totals 13 residues. Germline V CDR1 and CDR2: SGHTA, FQGTGA. V was cut by 2 bases and J by 5 bases, with 9 bases left in between. The CDR3 bases are TGTGCCAGCAGCTTACAGGGCGATGAGACCCAGTACTTC. Translating gives CASSLQGDETQYF.

Regarding this clonotype: Since no conserved phenylalanine or tryptophan closes the CDR3, a read error is the likely cause. The limits of the CDR3 on the DNA are not certain, so only TCRdb's listed CDR3 is given. The V gene is TRBV7-2, the J gene TRBJ2-7; the table's TRBD2 call for D was not verified on the DNA. From germline, CDR1 is SGHTA and CDR2 FQGNSA. From its first to its last residue, the CDR3 has 17 amino acids. This CDR3 is CASSLVEGGRYEQYFGN.

This clonotype was found a few times. One end of the junction is discordant with germline, which a read error may explain. This rearrangement joins TRBV19 to TRBJ2-7, with D possibly matching TRBD2 (5 bases). In germline, CDR1 is LNHDA, CDR2 SQIVND (reference sequence). The CDR3 extends over 13 amino acids. Here the CDR3 reads CASSVLNTGELYF. CDR3 in DNA: TGTGCCAGTAGCGTACTTAACACCGGGGAGCTGTACTTC.

V is TRBV24-1 and J is TRBJ1-5; 7 nucleotides line up with TRBD1. The V segment lost 3 bases and the J segment 2 bases; nucleotides outside the gene matches: 6. Germline V gives CDR1 KGHDR, CDR2 SFDVKD. The CDR3 runs 16 residues. The CDR3 nucleotides read TGTGCCACCAGTGATGGCACAGGGGTCGGCAATCAGCCCCAGCATTTT. As protein: CATSDGTGVGNQPQHF.

This clonotype was seen a handful of times. The chain recombines TRBV25-1 with TRBJ2-7; D ambiguous. Judging by the DNA end, TRBJ2-5 fits better; the J call may be wrong. Germline CDR1 MGHDK, CDR2 SYGVNS. The CDR3 covers 13 residues. This CDR3 reads CASSLLSGETQYF. The CDR3, as DNA: TGTGCCAGCAGTTTACTCTCGGGCGAGACCCAGTACTTC.